This T cell receptor (beta chain) was documented in a study of beta chain features in type 1 diabetes. The entirety of the isolated RNA underwent reverse transcription, so expressed TCRB transcripts were sequenced. Only in-frame clones appear in the TCRdb table, and some are missing; sequencing was by immunoSEQ multiplex PCR. Of 600,000 to 650,000 clones listed, about a sixth were seen once; the top ten hold 0.07% to 0.095%. Germline CDR1 and CDR2: ENHRY and SYGVKD. Trimming stripped 3 bases from V and 12 bases from J, with 17 bases between. The CDR3 loop spans 13 amino acids. One heparinised draw, averaging roughly 110 mL, was taken per donor.

This chain joins TRBV10-3 and TRBJ1-2; unclear D gene. The material sequenced was naive CD4+ T cells from blood. This clonotype was obtained from a man aged 18 to 35 in good health. The DNA for the CDR3 is TGTGCCATCAGTGACGACCAGAGGGTAAAGAACACCTTC. It encodes CAISDDQRVKNTF.